This T cell receptor beta chain was identified in a study of cytomegalovirus exposure and HLA in healthy donors. General observations from the study: Accurate predictions that matched the HLA-A and HLA-B alleles of most subjects were reportedly made from TCR beta sequences. Immune exposure information available was restricted to CMV serostatus. 87-base-pair reads could not separate some V segments, including TRBV6-2 and TRBV6-3.

Donors counted as nominally healthy when sampled, yet unrecorded immune exposures were likely. Primers: 60 Vbeta forward and 13 Jbeta reverse. Profiled with immunoSEQ multiplex PCR; TCRdb holds only in-frame clones, not every one. The sample has roughly 230,000 clones, around 83% seen once. Note on this clone: The antigen is unknown.

V gave up 2 bases and J gave up 4 bases, with 11 bases separating them. The CDR3 covers 14 residues. CDR1 is LNHDA, CDR2 SQIVND, per germline (reference sequence). Specimen: PBMCs. V and J are TRBV19 and TRBJ1-1; the D gene is possibly TRBD1 (5 bases). The receptor was isolated from a girl aged 2-10 years in good health and CMV-seronegative. The CDR3 DNA sequence: TGTGCCAGTAGTATACGGGGGTTGGCCACTGAAGCTTTCTTT. The encoded protein is CASSIRGLATEAFF.